The rows below give T cell receptor beta chains drawn from one sample of a study of beta chain features in type 1 diabetes. Assay used: immunoSEQ multiplex PCR; TCRdb lists only in-frame clones, some missing. This repertoire shows some 250,000 clones, over 11% found once; its top ten account for approximately 0.018%. Sequencing was carried out using naive CD4+ T cells from blood. These receptors all stem from a man aged 25 to 45 with type 1 diabetes. Both conserved end residues are part of each CDR3. A D gene is named only where the DNA matches it firmly. Expanded clones get a size class; other rows say once, few or many, or leave the size out.

j_call d_call clone_size v_call cdr3_aa cdr3_nt
TRBJ1-2 . . TRBV7-6 CASSPRQDYGYTF TGTGCCAGCAGCCCCCGACAGGACTATGGCTACACCTTC
TRBJ2-7 TRBD2 few TRBV2 CASSGGTSGGYEQYF TGTGCCAGCAGTGGCGGGACTAGCGGGGGGTACGAGCAGTACTTC
TRBJ1-2 TRBD1 few TRBV10-2 CASSESTRAGGADGYTF TGCGCCAGCAGTGAGTCGACTCGTGCAGGGGGCGCAGATGGCTACACCTTC
TRBJ2-7 TRBD1 . TRBV6-6 CASSSGTGMGVGEQYF TGTGCCAGCAGTTCCGGGACAGGGATGGGGGTGGGCGAGCAGTACTTC
TRBJ1-1 TRBD1 few TRBV6-6 CASSRDRGEAFF TGTGCCAGCAGCCGCGACAGGGGTGAAGCTTTCTTT
TRBJ2-7 TRBD1 . TRBV11-2 CASSLDRGREQYF TGTGCCAGCAGCCTAGACAGGGGAAGGGAGCAGTACTTC
TRBJ2-7 TRBD1 . TRBV27 CASQIRQGIPYEQYF TGTGCCAGCCAGATTCGACAGGGGATTCCCTACGAGCAGTACTTC
TRBJ1-1 TRBD1 few TRBV27 CASSFLGTGLNTEAFF TGTGCCAGCAGTTTCCTGGGGACAGGGTTGAACACTGAAGCTTTCTTT
TRBJ2-7 TRBD2 few TRBV30 CAWSRTSAYEQYF TGTGCCTGGAGTCGGACTAGCGCCTACGAGCAGTACTTC
TRBJ1-5 . . TRBV5-1 CASSLGAGGNQPQHF TGCGCCAGCAGCTTGGGCGCAGGGGGCAATCAGCCCCAGCATTTT
TRBJ2-7 TRBD2 few TRBV6-1 CASKWSTSGAYEQYF TGTGCCAGCAAGTGGTCGACTAGCGGAGCCTACGAGCAGTACTTC
TRBJ1-4 TRBD1 few TRBV15 CATSARQGPPEKLFF TGTGCCACCAGCGCCAGACAGGGCCCCCCCGAAAAACTGTTTTTT
TRBJ1-1 TRBD1 . TRBV6-5 CASSRGQGGTEAFF TGTGCCAGCAGTCGCGGACAGGGGGGGACTGAAGCTTTCTTT
TRBJ1-1 . few TRBV29-1 CSVEDQGRAEAFF TGCAGCGTTGAAGATCAGGGGAGGGCTGAAGCTTTCTTT
TRBJ1-1 TRBD1 few TRBV29-1 CSVRGTGDTEAFF TGCAGCGTCAGGGGGACAGGGGACACTGAAGCTTTCTTT
TRBJ1-5 . few TRBV4-2 CASSQDQDSLNQPQHF TGTGCCAGCAGCCAAGACCAGGACAGCCTCAATCAGCCCCAGCATTTT
TRBJ2-3 TRBD2 . TRBV7-9 CASRLAGPTDTQYF TGTGCCAGCAGGCTAGCGGGCCCCACAGATACGCAGTATTTT
TRBJ2-1 TRBD2 few TRBV7-8 CASSPLRREHSSSYNEQFF TGTGCCAGCAGCCCACTTAGGCGGGAGCATTCGAGCTCCTACAATGAGCAGTTCTTC
TRBJ2-7 . few TRBV5-4 CASSLAAGSAYEQYF TGTGCCAGCAGCTTGGCCGCGGGGAGCGCCTACGAGCAGTACTTC
TRBJ1-1 TRBD1 few TRBV14 CASSRQGRTEAFF TGTGCCAGCAGCCGACAGGGAAGGACTGAAGCTTTCTTT
TRBJ1-5 . few TRBV30 CAWSVQDQPQHF TGTGCCTGGAGTGTACAGGATCAGCCCCAGCATTTT
TRBJ1-5 . few TRBV6-6 CASSHWGDNQPQHF TGTGCCAGCAGCCATTGGGGGGACAATCAGCCCCAGCATTTT
TRBJ2-2 TRBD2 few TRBV30 CAWTGLAGGQELFF TGTGCCTGGACGGGACTAGCGGGGGGGCAGGAGCTGTTTTTT
TRBJ2-7 TRBD2 few TRBV6-5 CASRRGATANEQYF TGTGCCAGCAGGCGGGGGGCGACGGCTAACGAGCAGTACTTC
TRBJ2-5 TRBD1 . TRBV13 CASTLTGGQETQYF TGTGCCAGCACCCTTACAGGGGGCCAAGAGACCCAGTACTTC
TRBJ1-1 . . TRBV11-3 CASSLLQDTEAFF TGTGCCAGCAGCCTATTACAGGACACTGAAGCTTTCTTT
TRBJ2-6 . . TRBV9 CASSPGDYSGANVLTF TGTGCCAGCAGCCCAGGAGACTACTCTGGGGCCAACGTCCTGACTTTC
TRBJ2-7 TRBD2 few TRBV29-1 CSVTKQTSGRAGEYF TGCAGCGTTACGAAACAGACTAGCGGGAGGGCCGGGGAGTACTTC
TRBJ1-2 TRBD1 few TRBV25-1 CASSEQGANYGYTF TGTGCCAGCAGTGAACAGGGGGCCAACTATGGCTACACCTTC
TRBJ2-5 . few TRBV10-3 CAISTGNKETQYF TGTGCCATCAGTACAGGGAATAAAGAGACCCAGTACTTC
TRBJ2-3 . . TRBV5-1 CASSPLRPLSTDTQYF TGCGCCAGCAGCCCACTGCGTCCTCTCAGCACAGATACGCAGTATTTT
TRBJ1-3 . . TRBV2 CASSEVAGPGNTIYF TGTGCCAGCAGTGAAGTGGCGGGGCCTGGAAACACCATATATTTT
TRBJ1-1 . . TRBV30 CAWSVQGGGTEAFF TGTGCCTGGAGTGTTCAGGGAGGAGGGACTGAAGCTTTCTTT
TRBJ1-5 . few TRBV7-9 CASSLAAGNQHF TGTGCCAGCAGCTTAGCGGCAGGGAACCAGCATTTT
TRBJ2-7 . few TRBV29-1 CSVATDSYEQYF TGCAGCGTTGCAACAGACTCCTACGAGCAGTACTTC
TRBJ1-5 . few TRBV18 CASSPGQVNQPQHF TGTGCCAGCTCACCGGGGCAGGTGAATCAGCCCCAGCATTTT
TRBJ1-2 . . TRBV30 CAWSARTVGRDGYTF TGTGCCTGGAGTGCGAGGACAGTCGGGAGGGATGGCTACACCTTC
TRBJ1-5 TRBD1 . TRBV30 CAWSVGRQGNQPQHF TGTGCCTGGAGTGTTGGGAGACAGGGGAATCAGCCCCAGCATTTT
TRBJ1-3 . few TRBV4-1 CASSQEGLPSGNTIYF TGCGCCAGCAGCCAAGAGGGGCTGCCCTCTGGAAACACCATATATTTT
TRBJ2-7 . . TRBV6-1 CASSDGRYEQYF TGTGCCAGCAGTGATGGGCGCTACGAGCAGTACTTC
TRBJ2-3 . few TRBV10-3 CAIRVEDTQYF TGTGCCATCAGAGTAGAAGATACGCAGTATTTT
TRBJ2-3 TRBD2 once TRBV5-4 CASSLGGRDPDTQYF TGTGCCAGCAGCTTAGGAGGGAGGGACCCAGATACGCAGTATTTT
TRBJ1-6 . few TRBV7-9 CASSPGGDNSPLHF TGTGCCAGCAGCCCGGGGGGGGATAATTCACCCCTCCACTTT
TRBJ2-6 TRBD1 . TRBV5-1 CASSFQGAGANVLTF TGCGCCAGCAGCTTCCAGGGGGCTGGGGCCAACGTCCTGACTTTC
TRBJ1-2 TRBD1 . TRBV19 CASTSQGEYGYTF TGTGCCAGTACCAGCCAGGGGGAGTATGGCTACACCTTC
TRBJ2-2 . . TRBV19 CASSEQGRVGELFF TGTGCCAGTAGTGAGCAGGGTCGGGTCGGGGAGCTGTTTTTT
TRBJ1-5 . few TRBV30 CAWSVQGQGPQHF TGTGCCTGGAGTGTACAGGGTCAGGGGCCCCAGCATTTT
TRBJ2-3 . . TRBV11-2 CASRQGQAGAGTDTQYF TGTGCCAGCAGGCAGGGGCAGGCGGGCGCCGGCACAGATACGCAGTATTTT
TRBJ2-5 TRBD2 . TRBV4-1 CASSQGRGGYETQYF TGCGCCAGCAGCCAAGGGCGGGGGGGATATGAGACCCAGTACTTC
TRBJ2-7 TRBD1 few TRBV5-4 CASSRDRGGEQYF TGTGCCAGCAGTCGAGACAGGGGGGGCGAGCAGTACTTC
TRBJ2-7 TRBD1 many TRBV29-1 CSVAGTGLDEQYF TGCAGCGTGGCCGGGACAGGGCTCGACGAGCAGTACTTC
TRBJ1-2 . . TRBV7-2 CASSQGRNYGYTF TGTGCCAGCAGCCAGGGTCGGAACTATGGCTACACCTTC
TRBJ2-5 . few TRBV4-1 CASSQTLGQSQETQYF TGCGCCAGCAGCCAAACCCTAGGACAGTCTCAAGAGACCCAGTACTTC
TRBJ2-1 . . TRBV7-8 CASSLGFDSEQFF TGTGCCAGCAGCCTCGGGTTTGACTCAGAGCAGTTCTTC
TRBJ2-5 TRBD1 few TRBV10-2 CASRTGVQETQYF TGCGCCAGCCGGACAGGGGTACAAGAGACCCAGTACTTC
TRBJ2-4 . . TRBV5-5 CASSSPVQLAKNIQYF TGTGCCAGCAGCTCCCCGGTACAGCTAGCCAAAAACATTCAGTACTTC
TRBJ2-7 TRBD2 . TRBV5-1 CASSQGLAGVEQYF TGCGCCAGCAGCCAGGGACTAGCGGGAGTTGAGCAGTACTTC
TRBJ1-2 . few TRBV12-5 CASGTGPYGYTF TGTGCTAGTGGTACAGGGCCTTATGGCTACACCTTC